This note documents a single TCR beta chain sequence. The use of a sample-barcoded 5' primer and a J-beta primer mix characterized a second PCR of about 7 to 12 cycles. No fewer than 3 million CDR3-containing paired-end reads came from each sample. TCRdb reprocessed the 5' RACE reads via MiXCR and lists one record per CDR3 protein. Found here are some 1.5 million distinct CDR3 sequences, 35% to 45% of them singletons; the top ten hold about 4%. It was approximately 10 milliliters of peripheral blood that were drawn from each donor. Isolation per sample recovered at least 7 million PBMCs. The CDR3 is made up of 15 amino acids. Germline CDR1 LGHNA, CDR2 YSLEER. Unmatched junction bases numbered 13, after V lost 11 bases and J lost 2 bases. The sample belongs to a study of blood T cells in healthy people across ages.

Sequences were obtained from blood. This TCR was sampled from a woman aged 18-29 years in good health. The chain is built from TRBV4-3 and TRBJ2-3, with 7 bases matching TRBD2. CDR3 nucleotides: TGCGCCGGCACCCTAGGACTAGAGGCCACAGATACGCAGTATTTT. Translating it yields CAGTLGLEATDTQYF.